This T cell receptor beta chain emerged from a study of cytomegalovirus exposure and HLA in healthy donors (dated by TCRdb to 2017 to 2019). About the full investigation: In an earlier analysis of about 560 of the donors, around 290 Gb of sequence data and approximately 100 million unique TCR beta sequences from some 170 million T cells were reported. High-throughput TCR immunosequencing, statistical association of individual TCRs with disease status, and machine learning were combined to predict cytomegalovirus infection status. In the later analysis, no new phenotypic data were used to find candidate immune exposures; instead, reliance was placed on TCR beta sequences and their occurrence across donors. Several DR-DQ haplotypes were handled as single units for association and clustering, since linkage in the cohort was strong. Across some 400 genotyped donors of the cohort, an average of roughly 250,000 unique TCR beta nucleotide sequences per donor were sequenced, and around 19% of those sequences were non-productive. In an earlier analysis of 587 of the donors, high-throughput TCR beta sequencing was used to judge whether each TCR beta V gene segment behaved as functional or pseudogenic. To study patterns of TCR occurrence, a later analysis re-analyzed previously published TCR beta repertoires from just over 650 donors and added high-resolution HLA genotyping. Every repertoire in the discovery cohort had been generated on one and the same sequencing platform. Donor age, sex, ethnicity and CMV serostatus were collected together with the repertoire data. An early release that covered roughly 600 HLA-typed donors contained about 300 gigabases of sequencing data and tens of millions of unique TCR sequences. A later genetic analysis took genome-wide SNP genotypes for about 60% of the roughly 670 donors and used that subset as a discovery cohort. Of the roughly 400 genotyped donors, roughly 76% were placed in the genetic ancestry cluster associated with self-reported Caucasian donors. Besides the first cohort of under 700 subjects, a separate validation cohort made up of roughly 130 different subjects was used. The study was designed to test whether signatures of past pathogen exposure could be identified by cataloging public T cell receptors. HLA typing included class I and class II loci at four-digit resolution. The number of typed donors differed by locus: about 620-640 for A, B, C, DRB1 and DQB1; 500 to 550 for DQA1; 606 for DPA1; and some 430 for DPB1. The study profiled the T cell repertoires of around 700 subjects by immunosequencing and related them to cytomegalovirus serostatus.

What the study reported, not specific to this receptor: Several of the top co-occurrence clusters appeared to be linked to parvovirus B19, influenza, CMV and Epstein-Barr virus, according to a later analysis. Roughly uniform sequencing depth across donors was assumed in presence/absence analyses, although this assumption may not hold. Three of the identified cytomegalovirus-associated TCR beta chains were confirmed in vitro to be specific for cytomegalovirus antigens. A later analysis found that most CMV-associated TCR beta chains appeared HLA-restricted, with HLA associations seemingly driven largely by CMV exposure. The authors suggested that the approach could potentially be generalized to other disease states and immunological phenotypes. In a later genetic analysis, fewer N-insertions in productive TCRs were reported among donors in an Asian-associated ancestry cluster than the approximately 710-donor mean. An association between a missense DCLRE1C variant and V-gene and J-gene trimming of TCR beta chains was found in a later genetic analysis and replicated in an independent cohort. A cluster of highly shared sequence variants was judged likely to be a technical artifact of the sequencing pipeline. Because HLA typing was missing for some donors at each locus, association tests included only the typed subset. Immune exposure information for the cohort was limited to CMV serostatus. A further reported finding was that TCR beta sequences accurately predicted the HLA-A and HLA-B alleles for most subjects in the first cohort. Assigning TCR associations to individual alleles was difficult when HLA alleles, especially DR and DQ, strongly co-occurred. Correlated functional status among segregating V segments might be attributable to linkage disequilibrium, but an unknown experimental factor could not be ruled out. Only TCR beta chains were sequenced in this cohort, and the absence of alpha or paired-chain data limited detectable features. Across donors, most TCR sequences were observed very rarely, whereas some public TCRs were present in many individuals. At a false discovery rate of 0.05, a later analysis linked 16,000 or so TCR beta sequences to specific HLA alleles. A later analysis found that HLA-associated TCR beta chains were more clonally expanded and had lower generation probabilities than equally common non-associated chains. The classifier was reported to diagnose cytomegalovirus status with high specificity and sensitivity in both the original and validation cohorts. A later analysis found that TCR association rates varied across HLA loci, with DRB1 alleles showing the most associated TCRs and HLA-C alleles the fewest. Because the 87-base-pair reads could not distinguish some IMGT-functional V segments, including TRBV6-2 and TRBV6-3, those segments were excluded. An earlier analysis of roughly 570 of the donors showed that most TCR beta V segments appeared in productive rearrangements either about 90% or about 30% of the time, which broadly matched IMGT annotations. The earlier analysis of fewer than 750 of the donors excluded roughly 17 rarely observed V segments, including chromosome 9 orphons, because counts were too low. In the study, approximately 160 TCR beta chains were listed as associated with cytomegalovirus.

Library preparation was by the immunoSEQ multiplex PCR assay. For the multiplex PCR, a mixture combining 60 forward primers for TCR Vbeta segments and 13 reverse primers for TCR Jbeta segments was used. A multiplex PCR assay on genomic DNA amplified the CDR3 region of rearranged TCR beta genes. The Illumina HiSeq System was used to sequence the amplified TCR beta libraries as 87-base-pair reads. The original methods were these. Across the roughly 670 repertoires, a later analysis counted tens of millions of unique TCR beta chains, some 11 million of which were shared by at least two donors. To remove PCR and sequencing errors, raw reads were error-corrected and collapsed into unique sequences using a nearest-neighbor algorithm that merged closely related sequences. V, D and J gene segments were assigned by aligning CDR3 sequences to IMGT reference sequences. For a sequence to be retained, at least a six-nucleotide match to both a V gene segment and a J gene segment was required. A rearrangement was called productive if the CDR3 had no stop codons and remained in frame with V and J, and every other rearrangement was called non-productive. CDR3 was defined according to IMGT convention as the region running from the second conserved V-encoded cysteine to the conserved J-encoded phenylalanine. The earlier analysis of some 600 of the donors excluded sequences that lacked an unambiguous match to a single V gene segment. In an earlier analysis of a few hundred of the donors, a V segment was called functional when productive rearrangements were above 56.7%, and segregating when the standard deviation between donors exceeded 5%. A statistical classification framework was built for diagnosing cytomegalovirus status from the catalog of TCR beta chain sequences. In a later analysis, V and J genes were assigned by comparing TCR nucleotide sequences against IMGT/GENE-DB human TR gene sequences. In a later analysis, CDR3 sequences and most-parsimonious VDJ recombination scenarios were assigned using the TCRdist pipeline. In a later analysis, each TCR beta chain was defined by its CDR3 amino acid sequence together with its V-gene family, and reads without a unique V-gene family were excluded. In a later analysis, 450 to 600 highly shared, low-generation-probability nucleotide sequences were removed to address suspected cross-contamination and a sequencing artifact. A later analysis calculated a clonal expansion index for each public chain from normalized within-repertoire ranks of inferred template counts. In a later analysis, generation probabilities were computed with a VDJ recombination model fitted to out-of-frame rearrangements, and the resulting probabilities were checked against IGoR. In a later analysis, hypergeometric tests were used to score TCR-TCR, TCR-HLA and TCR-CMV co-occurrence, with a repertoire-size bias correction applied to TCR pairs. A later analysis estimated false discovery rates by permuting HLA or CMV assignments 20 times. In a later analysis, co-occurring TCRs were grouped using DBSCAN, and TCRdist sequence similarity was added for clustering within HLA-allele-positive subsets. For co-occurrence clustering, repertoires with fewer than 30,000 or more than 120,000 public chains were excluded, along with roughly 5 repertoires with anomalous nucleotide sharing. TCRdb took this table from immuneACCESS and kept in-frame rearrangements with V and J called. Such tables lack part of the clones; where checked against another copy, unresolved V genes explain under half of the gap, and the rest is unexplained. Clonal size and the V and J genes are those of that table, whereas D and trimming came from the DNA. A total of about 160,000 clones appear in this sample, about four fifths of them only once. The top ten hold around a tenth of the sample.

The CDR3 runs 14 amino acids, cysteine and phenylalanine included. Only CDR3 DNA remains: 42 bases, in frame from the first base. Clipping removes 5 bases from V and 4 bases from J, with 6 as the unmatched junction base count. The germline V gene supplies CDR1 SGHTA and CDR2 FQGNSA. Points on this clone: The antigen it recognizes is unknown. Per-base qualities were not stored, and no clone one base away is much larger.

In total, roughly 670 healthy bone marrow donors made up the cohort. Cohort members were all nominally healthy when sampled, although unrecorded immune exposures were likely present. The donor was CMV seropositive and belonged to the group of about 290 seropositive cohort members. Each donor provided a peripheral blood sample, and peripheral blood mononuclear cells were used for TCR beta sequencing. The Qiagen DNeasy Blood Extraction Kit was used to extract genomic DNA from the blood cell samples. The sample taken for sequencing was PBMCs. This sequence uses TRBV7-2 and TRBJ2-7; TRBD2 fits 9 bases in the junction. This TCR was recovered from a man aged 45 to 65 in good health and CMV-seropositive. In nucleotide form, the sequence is TGTGCCAGCAGCCCTAGGGCGGGAGGGTACGAGCAGTACTTC. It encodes CASSPRAGGYEQYF.